This TCR beta chain came from a study of PD-1 blockade in classical Hodgkin lymphoma. At the level of the study: Every 2 weeks, patients had 3 mg/kg nivolumab intravenously.

There are 15 residues in the CDR3. The V gene's germline CDR1 is LGHNA and CDR2 YSLEER. Trimming pared 0 bases from V and 10 bases from J, leaving 18 bases between. Study-wide results and limits: A reduction in baseline TCR diversity was reportedly seen in newly diagnosed patients relative to healthy donors. A significant rise in TCR diversity by C4D1 was seen for CD4+ but not CD8+ cells.

Clones were sequenced by immunoSEQ multiplex PCR, and TCRdb holds only the in-frame ones, with some missing. Of around 14,000 clones in the sample, about four fifths were seen once. A remark on this clone: No antigen is known for it.

Each patient relapsed following autologous stem cell transplantation, and prior brentuximab vedotin exposure differed. The origin of this receptor is a human donor with classical Hodgkin lymphoma. The chain has TRBV4-3 and TRBJ1-1, with D possibly being TRBD1 (5 bases). The source was peripheral blood mononuclear cells (PBMCs), collected before the second cycle of nivolumab. Here the CDR3 reads CASSQDIGFGGGAFF. The CDR3 DNA reads as TGCGCCAGCAGCCAAGATATAGGTTTCGGGGGAGGAGCTTTCTTT.